The 18 T cell receptor beta chains given below trace back to one sample, sequenced in a study of a mutant IDH1 vaccine in newly diagnosed glioma. As for time point: week 47, end of study. The vaccine gave 300 ug of a 20-mer mutant IDH1 peptide subcutaneously per dose. Their recognized antigens are unknown. The data were produced by immunoSEQ multiplex PCR, yet TCRdb's version contains in-frame clones alone and is incomplete. The sample includes 90,000 to 100,000 clones, about 90% of them seen just once. Material: PBMCs, obtained from a glioma patient whose treatment included an IDH1 peptide vaccine. The receptor set was obtained from a woman aged 45-59 years with glioma.

In regard to this clone: The junction shows a germline mismatch at one end, possibly a read error. The V call is TRBV7-7, the J call TRBJ2-5; D is ambiguous. CDR3 length equals 15 residues. The V gene's germline CDR1 is SSHAT and CDR2 FNYEAQ (reference sequence). The CDR3 is CASSLVTSPQETQYF. In nucleotides, the CDR3 is TGTGCTAGCAGCTTAGTCACTTCCCCCCAAGAGACCCAGTACTTC.

This sequence joins TRBV9 and TRBJ1-2; 7 nucleotides align to TRBD1. Looked up from germline, CDR1 is SGDLS and CDR2 is YYNGEE. The CDR3 sequence is 13 residues long. Trimming took 2 bases from V and 8 from J; bases not matched to a gene: 6. In nucleotides, the CDR3 is TGTGCCAGCAGCGTCAGACAGGGCGACGGCTACACCTTC. Encoded protein: CASSVRQGDGYTF.

This sequence joins TRBV6-6 and TRBJ1-5; D perhaps matches TRBD1 (6 bases). Germline assignment: CDR1 MNHNY and CDR2 SVGAGI (reference sequence). The CDR3 totals 14 residues. Trimming pared 7 bases from V and 5 bases from J, leaving 15 bases between. CDR3 protein: CASTLDRTYQPQHF. The CDR3 DNA reads TGTGCCAGCACTCTCGACAGGACCTATCAGCCCCAGCATTTT.

This chain links TRBV6-1 with TRBJ1-1, with a tentative D call TRBD1 (5 bases). From germline, CDR1 is MNHNS and CDR2 SASEGT. The CDR3 loop spans 14 amino acids. The V end lost 1 base, the J end lost 1 base, and 7 bases lay between the germline ends. The CDR3 nucleotides are TGTGCCAGCAGTGAAGGGGGCGGGAACACTGAAGCTTTCTTT. This translates into CASSEGGGNTEAFF.

The CDR3 reads CASSLETGRNTQYF. DNA of the CDR3: TGCGCCAGCAGTTTGGAGACAGGGAGGAATACGCAGTATTTT. The rearrangement links TRBV10-2 to TRBJ2-3; TRBD1 is a possible D gene (7 bases). This CDR3 contains 14 residues. V lost 5 bases to trimming and J lost 7 bases, with 16 bases between them. CDR1 is WSHSY, CDR2 SAAADI, per germline.

This clone was found a few times. This chain links TRBV5-1 with TRBJ1-5; D unresolved. CDR1 and CDR2 from the germline V gene are SGHRS and YFSETQ. V gave up 0 bases and J gave up 9 bases, with 10 bases separating them. The CDR3 runs to 13 residues. CDR3 amino acids: CASSLDFDGPQHF. In DNA, the CDR3 is TGCGCCAGCAGCTTGGACTTCGATGGGCCCCAGCATTTT. The complete variable domain, with remaining parts taken from reference TRBV5-1 and TRBJ1-5, reads KAGVTQTPRYLIKTRGQQVTLSCSPISGHRSVSWYQQTPGQGLQFLFEYFSETQRNKGNFPGRFSGRQFSNSRSEMNVSTLELGDSALYLCASSLDFDGPQHFGDGTRLSIL.

J is TRBJ2-1 and V is TRBV7-2, with D perhaps matching TRBD1 or TRBD2 (5 bases each). CDR3 length: 16 amino acids. Between the trimmed V and J ends, which lost 4 bases and 5 bases, there was a span of 18 bases. Germline V lookup: CDR1 SGHTA, CDR2 FQGNSA. The CDR3 reads CASSSSGRGGNNEQFF. CDR3 bases: TGTGCCAGCAGCTCCTCGGGAAGGGGTGGGAACAATGAGCAGTTCTTC.

The rearrangement uses TRBV9 and TRBJ1-2; tentatively, D is TRBD1 (5 bases). The germline gives CDR1 SGDLS, CDR2 YYNGEE. This CDR3 is built from 14 residues. Trimming left V 5 bases short and J 7 bases short, with 18 bases between. The CDR3 region is CASRANDRGSGYTF. The CDR3 region has the DNA TGTGCCAGCAGAGCGAATGACCGGGGGAGTGGCTACACCTTC. Based on the CDR3 plus reference TRBV9 and TRBJ1-2, the full variable domain is DSGVTQTPKHLITATGQRVTLRCSPRSGDLSVYWYQQSLDQGLQFLIQYYNGEERAKGNILERFSAQQFPDLHSELNLSSLELGDSALYFCASRANDRGSGYTFGSGTRLTVV.

The chain links TRBV7-9 to TRBJ1-4; D is undetermined. The CDR3 loop spans 17 amino acids. CDR1 is SEHNR, CDR2 FQNEAQ, per germline (reference sequence). Trimming pared 0 bases from V and 2 bases from J, leaving 13 bases between. The CDR3 DNA sequence: TGTGCCAGCAGCTTAGCGCGGACCGCAGCCACTAATGAAAAACTGTTTTTT. Protein: CASSLARTAATNEKLFF.

The rearrangement uses TRBV30 and TRBJ1-2; D is unresolved. The CDR3 covers 12 residues. Germline V gene lookup returns CDR1 GTSNPN and CDR2 SVGIG (reference sequence). Trimming shortened V by 5 bases and J by 8 bases, and 15 bases separated the two germline ends. The CDR3 region is CAWATTYWGYTF. The CDR3 coding sequence is TGTGCCTGGGCGACTACCTATTGGGGCTACACCTTC.

This clone was recorded only once. The gene calls are TRBV6-5 and TRBJ1-2; TRBD1 agrees at 10 bases. Germline CDR1 is MNHEY and CDR2 is SVGAGI. The CDR3 has 14 amino acids. The V segment lost 7 bases and the J segment 2 bases; nucleotides outside the gene matches: 4. The CDR3 reads CASTRDRGNYGYTF. DNA for the CDR3: TGTGCCAGCACTCGGGACAGGGGCAACTATGGCTACACCTTC.

The V gene is TRBV27, the J gene TRBJ1-2; 7 bases fit TRBD1. CDR1 and CDR2 (germline): MNHEY, SMNVEV (reference sequence). There are 15 residues in the CDR3. J was trimmed by 4 bases and V by 2 bases; bases with no gene match: 7. The CDR3 bases are TGTGCCAGCAGTTTAGGGGGACAGTCCTCCTATGGCTACACCTTC. The encoded protein is CASSLGGQSSYGYTF.

The chain combines TRBV9 with TRBJ2-1; TRBD2 matches 7 bases. The germline CDR1 and CDR2 sequences are SGDLS and YYNGEE. The CDR3 covers 15 residues. Unmatched junction bases numbered 3, after V lost 0 bases and J lost 3 bases. The CDR3 here is CASSVAGLVYNEQFF. CDR3 DNA sequence: TGTGCCAGCAGCGTAGCAGGACTAGTCTACAATGAGCAGTTCTTC.

The sample holds one count of this clone. The chain couples TRBV4-1 to TRBJ2-5; 12 bases match TRBD2. J lost 3 bases, V lost 1 base, and 0 bases had no gene match. Germline V gives CDR1 MGHRA, CDR2 YSYEKL. The CDR3 consists of 15 residues. The CDR3 protein is CASSQGLAGEETQYF. CDR3 coding DNA: TGCGCCAGCAGCCAAGGACTAGCGGGAGAAGAGACCCAGTACTTC.

The genes are TRBV5-6 and TRBJ2-5; no firm D call. CDR3 length: 13 residues. V was pared by 0 bases and J by 4 bases, with 7 bases between. Germline CDR1 reads SGHDT; CDR2 reads YYEEEE. The DNA for the CDR3 is TGTGCCAGCAGCTTGGACAGACGAGAGACCCAGTACTTC. This encodes CASSLDRRETQYF.

The gene calls are TRBV6-6 and TRBJ2-2, with TRBD1 matching 7 bases. V was pared by 6 bases and J by 6 bases, with 7 bases of the junction left unmatched. Looked up from germline, CDR1 is MNHNY and CDR2 is SVGAGI (reference sequence). The CDR3 has 14 amino acids. The CDR3 region has the DNA TGTGCCAGCAGCCGAAACAGGGGCGCCGGGGAGCTGTTTTTT. It is translated as CASSRNRGAGELFF.

CDR3 bases: TGTGCCAGCAGCGTCCCTCCAGGGCGGGCTAGCACAGATACGCAGTATTTT. Encoded protein: CASSVPPGRASTDTQYF. This chain links TRBV5-6 with TRBJ2-3; tentatively, D is TRBD1 or TRBD2 (5 bases each). V lost 4 bases and J lost 0, with 18 bases in between. The CDR3 contains 17 residues. From germline, CDR1 is SGHDT and CDR2 YYEEEE. Full variable domain (remainder filled in from reference TRBV5-6 and TRBJ2-3): DAGVTQSPTHLIKTRGQQVTLRCSPKSGHDTVSWYQQALGQGPQFIFQYYEEEERQRGNFPDRFSGHQFPNYSSELNVNALLLGDSALYLCASSVPPGRASTDTQYFGPGTRLTVL.

This chain connects TRBV5-4 to TRBJ2-7; D remains ambiguous. V gave up 5 bases and J gave up 1 base, with 4 bases separating them. Germline V gene lookup returns CDR1 SGHNT and CDR2 YYREEE (reference sequence). The CDR3 runs 11 residues. CDR3 in DNA: TGTGCCAGCAGTTCTTCCTACGAGCAGTACTTC. Translated: CASSSSYEQYF.